Listed here are 21 T cell receptor beta chains from one sample, sequenced in a study of shared clonotypes between healthy human individuals. Libraries were prepared by immunoSEQ multiplex PCR; TCRdb keeps only in-frame clonotypes and omits some of them. The sample includes millions of clones, approximately 93% seen only once; the top ten take roughly 0.36%. Material for sequencing was naive CD4+ T cells from PBMCs. The subset here: CD45RA+ positively selected. The receptors were sampled from a man aged 18 to 29 in good health. Some clones in this sample may be carry-over from other donors' samples.

This chain joins TRBV28 and TRBJ1-2; D gene ambiguous. The germline gives CDR1 MDHEN, CDR2 SYDVKM. This CDR3 has 11 amino acids. V shed 4 bases and J shed 12 bases, with 12 bases lying between them. The CDR3: CASSSTALNTF. CDR3 nucleotide sequence: TGTGCCAGCAGTTCCACAGCGTTAAACACCTTC.

This chain links TRBV6-5 with TRBJ1-2; D unresolved. This CDR3 spans 14 amino acids. Germline CDR1 reads MNHEY; CDR2 reads SVGAGI. Deletions cut 1 base from V and 8 bases from J, with 14 bases between. In DNA form, the CDR3 reads TGTGCCAGCAGTTACTTAAAGGTCCCGGGGGGCTACACCTTC. The encoded protein is CASSYLKVPGGYTF.

The chain combines TRBV19 with TRBJ2-7; D ambiguous. The CDR3 loop spans 13 amino acids. Germline assignment: CDR1 LNHDA and CDR2 SQIVND (reference sequence). Trimming shortened V by 3 bases and J by 1 base, and 7 bases separated the two germline ends. For the CDR3, the DNA is TGTGCCAGTAGTATTGGGGATTCCTACGAGCAGTACTTC. Residues: CASSIGDSYEQYF.

The chain links TRBV5-1 to TRBJ2-4, with D perhaps given as TRBD1 or TRBD2 (6 bases each). V lost 6 bases, J lost 3 bases, and 16 bases lay in between. CDR3 length: 15 amino acids. Germline lookup yields CDR1 SGHRS and CDR2 YFSETQ. The CDR3 reads CASNTGAYDKNIQYF. CDR3 nucleotide sequence: TGCGCCAGCAATACGGGGGCTTATGACAAAAACATTCAGTACTTC.

V gene TRBV30 combines with J gene TRBJ1-2; TRBD1 is a possible D gene (6 bases). V was clipped by 2 bases and J by 7 bases, with 14 bases between them. CDR1 is GTSNPN and CDR2 is SVGIG in the germline V gene (reference sequence). This CDR3 contains 13 residues. CDR3 sequence: CAWSNWTASGYTF. CDR3 coding DNA: TGTGCCTGGAGTAACTGGACAGCTAGTGGCTACACCTTC.

V gene TRBV6-1 combines with J gene TRBJ2-5, with D hard to call. Germline V gene lookup returns CDR1 MNHNS and CDR2 SASEGT. CDR3 length: 11 residues. The V and J ends lost 3 bases and 5 bases respectively, with 4 bases between them. CDR3 nucleotides: TGTGCCAGCAGTGATTGGGAGACCCAGTACTTC. It translates to CASSDWETQYF.

The V call is TRBV29-1, the J call TRBJ2-7; maybe TRBD1 (5 bases). V gave up 6 bases and J gave up 5 bases, with 20 bases separating them. The CDR3 spans 14 residues. Germline lookup yields CDR1 SQVTM and CDR2 ANQGSEA. CDR3 residues: CSVALTLLGDEQYF. CDR3 DNA sequence: TGCAGCGTCGCCCTCACCCTTTTAGGGGACGAGCAGTACTTC.

This chain connects TRBV7-2 to TRBJ1-4; D gene uncertain. Germline V gives CDR1 SGHTA, CDR2 FQGNSA. V lost 2 bases and J lost 0, with 7 bases in between. This CDR3 has 15 amino acids. CDR3 in DNA: TGTGCCAGCAGCTTACGCGCTACAACTAATGAAAAACTGTTTTTT. Translating gives CASSLRATTNEKLFF. Based on the CDR3 plus reference TRBV7-2 and TRBJ1-4, the full variable domain is GAGVSQSPSNKVTEKGKDVELRCDPISGHTALYWYRQSLGQGLEFLIYFQGNSAPDKSGLPSDRFSAERTGGSVSTLTIQRTQQEDSAVYLCASSLRATTNEKLFFGSGTQLSVL.

The CDR3, as DNA: TGTGCCAGCAGCTCCGGTTGGCGGGGTCCCTCGAAGGCGCAGTACTTC. It is translated as CASSSGWRGPSKAQYF. The chain couples TRBV7-2 to TRBJ2-7, with a possible D match to TRBD2 (6 bases). The CDR3 runs 16 residues. Per the germline V gene, CDR1 is SGHTA and CDR2 is FQGNSA. V shed 4 bases and J shed 9 bases, with 25 bases lying between them.

The chain recombines TRBV29-1 with TRBJ1-5; no reliable D call. The CDR3 loop spans 15 amino acids. The germline V and J ends were trimmed by 4 bases and 4 bases, with 17 bases remaining between them. The V gene's germline CDR1 is SQVTM and CDR2 ANQGSEA. The CDR3 nucleotides read TGCAGCGTTGTTTTTCTCAGCGGGGATAATCAGCCCCAGCATTTT. Its protein product is CSVVFLSGDNQPQHF.

The chain employs TRBV2 and TRBJ2-6; D call uncertain. V lost 4 bases to trimming and J lost 2 bases, with 3 bases between them. The CDR3 loop spans 13 amino acids. Germline assignment: CDR1 SNHLY and CDR2 FYNNEI. CDR3 amino acids: CASSVAGANVLTF. The CDR3 nucleotides are TGTGCCAGCAGTGTGGCTGGGGCCAACGTCCTGACTTTC.

The V call is TRBV7-3, the J call TRBJ2-1, with D perhaps TRBD1 or TRBD2 (5 bases each). The germline gives CDR1 SGHTA, CDR2 FQGTGA. Trimming pared 6 bases from V and 6 bases from J, leaving 18 bases between. The CDR3 is 15 amino acids. The CDR3 coding sequence is TGTGCCAGCAGTCTTTTGGGGCCTAGCCCCAATGAGCAGTTCTTC. Translated, it gives CASSLLGPSPNEQFF.

The chain is built from TRBV30 and TRBJ2-3; D call uncertain. The V gene's germline CDR1 is GTSNPN and CDR2 SVGIG (reference sequence). This CDR3 has 11 amino acids. Trimming left V 5 bases short and J 4 bases short, with 7 bases between. DNA for the CDR3: TGTGCCTGGGGGGTGTCAGATACGCAGTATTTT. Translated, it gives CAWGVSDTQYF.

This clone appeared a single time. The rearrangement uses TRBV5-1 and TRBJ1-4; perhaps TRBD1 as D (6 bases). The germline gives CDR1 SGHRS, CDR2 YFSETQ. The CDR3 totals 16 residues. Deletions cut 5 bases from V and 3 bases from J, with 17 bases between. CDR3 amino acids: CASRSTGGAANEKLFF. CDR3 bases: TGCGCCAGCAGATCTACCGGGGGGGCGGCTAATGAAAAACTGTTTTTT.

About this clone: This specimen includes other DNA sequences encoding the same CDR3. The chain has TRBV30 and TRBJ1-2; no reliable D call. The CDR3 covers 13 residues. Trimming pared 0 bases from V and 2 bases from J, leaving 7 bases between. The V gene's germline CDR1 is GTSNPN and CDR2 SVGIG (reference sequence). CDR3 region: CAWSVRVNYGYTF. The CDR3 nucleotides are TGTGCCTGGAGTGTACGGGTAAACTATGGCTACACCTTC.

This chain links TRBV7-9 with TRBJ2-2; 9 bases align to TRBD1. V gave up 8 bases and J gave up 6 bases; unmatched junction bases: 10. There are 15 residues in the CDR3. Germline V gene sequence: CDR1 SEHNR, CDR2 FQNEAQ (reference sequence). CDR3 in DNA: TGTGCCAGCTTCCGGGGACAGGGAGGGCCCGGGGAGCTGTTTTTT. This translates into CASFRGQGGPGELFF.

V usage is TRBV7-3 and J usage is TRBJ2-1, with no clear D. The length of the CDR3 is 17 residues. Germline V gene data show CDR1 as SGHTA and CDR2 as FQGTGA. V was clipped by 0 bases and J by 0 bases, with 12 bases between them. This chain's CDR3 is CASSLTHSPSSYNEQFF. The CDR3 bases are TGTGCCAGCAGCTTAACCCATAGCCCGTCCTCCTACAATGAGCAGTTCTTC.

On this clone: Within the sample, other DNA sequences also encode this same CDR3. The chain is built from TRBV5-1 and TRBJ1-4; unclear D gene. Trimming took 0 bases from V and 1 from J, leaving 7 bases between them. This CDR3 has 15 amino acids. Germline-derived CDR1 and CDR2 are SGHRS and YFSETQ. CDR3 sequence: CASSLVVGTNEKLFF. CDR3 nucleotide sequence: TGCGCCAGCAGCTTGGTGGTGGGAACTAATGAAAAACTGTTTTTT.

This sequence joins TRBV9 and TRBJ1-1; 8 bases are shared with TRBD1. From germline, CDR1 is SGDLS and CDR2 YYNGEE. CDR3 size: 15 residues. V shed 3 bases, J shed 0 bases, and the junction held 4 bases outside the gene matches. The CDR3 sequence: CASSEYRGMNTEAFF. The CDR3 DNA reads TGTGCCAGCAGCGAGTACAGGGGGATGAACACTGAAGCTTTCTTT.

The chain joins TRBV11-2 to TRBJ1-1; 8 positions match TRBD1. The CDR3 extends over 15 amino acids. The trim removed 3 bases at V and 2 bases at J, leaving 5 bases unmatched. Germline CDR1 SGHAT, CDR2 FQNNGV. The CDR3 region has the DNA TGTGCCAGCAGCTTCACAGGGGGATTAAACACTGAAGCTTTCTTT. This sequence encodes CASSFTGGLNTEAFF. The full variable domain, its missing parts supplied by reference TRBV11-2 and TRBJ1-1, is EAGVAQSPRYKIIEKRQSVAFWCNPISGHATLYWYQQILGQGPKLLIQFQNNGVVDDSQLPKDRFSAERLKGVDSTLKIQPAKLEDSAVYLCASSFTGGLNTEAFFGQGTRLTVV.

The chain links TRBV20-1 to TRBJ2-1, with D hard to call. Germline assignment: CDR1 DFQATT and CDR2 SNEGSKA (reference sequence). The V end lost 5 bases, the J end lost 11 bases, and 13 bases lay between the germline ends. The CDR3 is made up of 11 amino acids. The CDR3 DNA follows: TGCAGTGCTGGTAGCCCCAGTCAGCAGTTCTTC. Protein sequence: CSAGSPSQQFF.